The T cell receptor (beta chain) under discussion was sequenced for a study of cytomegalovirus exposure and HLA in healthy donors. Notes on the study in general: In a later analysis, at a false discovery rate of 0.05, 16,951 TCR beta sequences were associated with HLA alleles. Being productive about 87% or about 30% of the time was typical of most TCR beta V segments in an earlier analysis. No immune exposure information besides CMV serostatus was available.

In regard to this clone: The antigen is not known.

The PCR made use of 60 Vbeta and 13 Jbeta primers. The table came from immunoSEQ multiplex PCR; TCRdb's copy has only in-frame clones and leaves some out. This table has some 65,000 clones, 55% to 65% appearing once. V was shortened by 6 bases and J by 1 base, with 9 bases between the two germline ends. This CDR3 comprises 13 residues. Per germline, CDR1 SNHLY and CDR2 FYNNEI. Material for sequencing was PBMCs. V is TRBV2 and J is TRBJ1-1, with no clear D. The sequence was obtained from a man between 25 and 39 years old in good health and CMV-seronegative. CDR3 loop: CASRVTANTEAFF. CDR3 DNA sequence: TGTGCCAGCAGAGTTACAGCGAACACTGAAGCTTTCTTT.